This T cell receptor beta chain appears in the sequencing data of a study of OX40 agonist ivuxolimab in advanced cancers. Per germline, CDR1 GTSNPN and CDR2 SVGIG (reference sequence). This CDR3 comprises 14 residues. V lost 4 bases to trimming and J lost 4 bases, with 11 bases between them. Only in-frame clones appear in the TCRdb table, and some are missing; sequencing was by immunoSEQ multiplex PCR. This table has roughly 100,000 clones, around 90% appearing once. The sample here was CD4+ or CD8+ T cells sorted from blood, taken in a trial of the OX40 agonist ivuxolimab. The sequence came from an adult with an advanced solid tumor such as melanoma, head and neck, liver or kidney cancer. The gene calls are TRBV30 and TRBJ1-6; D uncertain. In DNA form, the CDR3 reads TGTGCCTGGACCTTCGCCCGGTATAATTCACCCCTCCACTTT. This gives the protein CAWTFARYNSPLHF.